This T cell receptor beta chain is drawn from a study of T cell changes during pregnancy in multiple sclerosis. The CDR3 loop spans 14 amino acids. Germline V gene lookup returns CDR1 SGHKS and CDR2 YYEKEE (reference sequence). The ends lost 4 bases at V and 5 bases at J; junction bases unmatched: 9. Measured with immunoSEQ multiplex PCR; TCRdb has only the in-frame clones, and not every one. The sample yields around 21,000 clones, roughly 90% seen once. The specimen was CD8+ T cells from peripheral blood mononuclear cells, collected in the third trimester of pregnancy. The clonotype originates from a female donor in good health, enrolled as a control in a pregnancy study. The V and J genes are TRBV5-5 and TRBJ2-7; TRBD2 aligns across 7 bases. The CDR3 is CASSPGRGRNEQYF. In DNA form, the CDR3 reads TGTGCCAGCAGCCCGGGGAGGGGCCGGAACGAGCAGTACTTC.